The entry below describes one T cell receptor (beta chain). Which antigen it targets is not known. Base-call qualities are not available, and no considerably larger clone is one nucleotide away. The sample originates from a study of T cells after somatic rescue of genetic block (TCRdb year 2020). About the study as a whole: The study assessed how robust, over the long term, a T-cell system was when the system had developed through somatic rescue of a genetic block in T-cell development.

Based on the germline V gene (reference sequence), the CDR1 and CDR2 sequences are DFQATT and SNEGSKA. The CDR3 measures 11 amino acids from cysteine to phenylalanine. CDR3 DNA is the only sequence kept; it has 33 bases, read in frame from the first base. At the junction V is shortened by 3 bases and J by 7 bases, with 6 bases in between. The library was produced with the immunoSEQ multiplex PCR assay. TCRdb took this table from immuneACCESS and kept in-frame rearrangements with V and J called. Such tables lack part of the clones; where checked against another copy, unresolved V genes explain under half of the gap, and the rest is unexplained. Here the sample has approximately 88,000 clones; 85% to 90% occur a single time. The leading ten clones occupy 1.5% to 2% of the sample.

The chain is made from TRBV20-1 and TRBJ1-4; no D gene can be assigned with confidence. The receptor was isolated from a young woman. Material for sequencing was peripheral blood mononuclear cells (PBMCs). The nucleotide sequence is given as TGCAGTGCTAGCCCGGGTGAAAAACTGTTTTTT. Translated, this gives CSASPGEKLFF.